This TCR beta chain was obtained from a study of ipilimumab plus nivolumab after autologous stem cell transplantation. Through week 26, nivolumab 3 mg/kg IV was given weeks 1, 4, 7, 10, then biweekly. CDR1 SEHNR and CDR2 FQNEAQ come from the germline V gene (reference sequence). This CDR3 contains 16 residues. V dropped 5 bases and J dropped 0; count of bases not matched to a gene: 9. The table came from immunoSEQ multiplex PCR; TCRdb's copy has only in-frame clones and leaves some out. The table lists some 40,000 clones, 80% to 95% of them singletons. This sequence originates from a male donor with multiple myeloma. The sample was PBMCs, taken in a trial of ipilimumab plus nivolumab as post-transplant consolidation. This sequence joins TRBV7-9 and TRBJ1-2, with 7 positions matching TRBD1. The DNA for the CDR3 is TGTGCCAGCAGCGTCCAGGCGGGGACAGCTAACTATGGCTACACCTTC. Its translation: CASSVQAGTANYGYTF. Full variable domain (outside the CDR3, taken from reference TRBV7-9 and TRBJ1-2): DTGVSQNPRHKITKRGQNVTFRCDPISEHNRLYWYRQTLGQGPEFLTYFQNEAQLEKSRLLSDRFSAERPKGSFSTLEIQRTEQGDSAMYLCASSVQAGTANYGYTFGSGTRLTVV.